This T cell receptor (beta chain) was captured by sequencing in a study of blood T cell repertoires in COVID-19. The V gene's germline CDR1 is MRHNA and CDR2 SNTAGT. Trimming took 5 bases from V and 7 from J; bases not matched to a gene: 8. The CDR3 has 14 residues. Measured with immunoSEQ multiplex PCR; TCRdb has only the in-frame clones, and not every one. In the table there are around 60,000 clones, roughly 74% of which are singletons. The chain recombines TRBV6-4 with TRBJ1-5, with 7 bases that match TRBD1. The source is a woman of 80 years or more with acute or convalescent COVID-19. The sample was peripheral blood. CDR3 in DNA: TGTGCCAGCAGTACTGACAGGGACACCCAGCCCCAGCATTTT. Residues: CASSTDRDTQPQHF.